This T cell receptor beta chain was obtained from a study of TIL therapy for anti-PD-1-resistant metastatic lung cancer. Study summary: Tumors were harvested before any PD-1/PD-L1 blockade. Tumors had a median PD-L1 proportion score of around 6.4%. A handful of tumors were EGFR-mutant and two were ALK-rearranged.

The CDR3 sequence is 14 residues long. The germline CDR1 and CDR2 sequences are SGHRS and YFSETQ. With V trimmed by 4 bases and J by 6 bases, 7 bases remained unmatched. The immunoSEQ assay was v3. Produced via immunoSEQ multiplex PCR; TCRdb's table is partial and in-frame only. Seen here are approximately 57,000 clones, approximately 80% observed once, and the top ten hold 2.9%. Time point indicated: pre-treatment sample, taken before nivolumab and TIL therapy. Adults with stage 4 NSCLC were enrolled in a phase I trial. The source is a person aged 25 to 85 with non-small cell lung cancer. Sequences were derived from blood, sampled at baseline. The chain combines TRBV5-1 with TRBJ2-1, with 7 positions matching TRBD2. CDR3 in DNA: TGCGCCAGCAGCCGGGGACTATCCCCCAATGAGCAGTTCTTC. It is translated as CASSRGLSPNEQFF.